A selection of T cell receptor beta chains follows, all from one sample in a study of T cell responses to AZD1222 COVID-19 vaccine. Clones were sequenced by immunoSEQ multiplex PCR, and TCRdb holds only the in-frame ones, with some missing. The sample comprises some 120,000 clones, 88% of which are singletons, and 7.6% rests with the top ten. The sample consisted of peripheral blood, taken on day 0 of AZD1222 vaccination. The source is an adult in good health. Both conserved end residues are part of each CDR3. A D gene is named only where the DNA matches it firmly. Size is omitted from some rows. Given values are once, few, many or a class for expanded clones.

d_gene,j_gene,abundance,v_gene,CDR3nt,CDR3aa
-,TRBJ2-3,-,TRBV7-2,TGTGCCAGCAGCTTAGCTGATACGCAGTATTTT,CASSLADTQYF
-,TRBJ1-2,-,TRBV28,TGTGCCAGCAGTTATTCAGGGAGCTATGGCTACACCTTC,CASSYSGSYGYTF
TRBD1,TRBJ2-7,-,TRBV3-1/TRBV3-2,TGTGCCAGCAGCCTCCGGACAGGCGCCTACGAGCAGTACTTC,CASSLRTGAYEQYF
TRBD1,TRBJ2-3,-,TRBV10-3,TGTGCCATCAGGCCCGGGACAGGGACTTACACAGATACGCAGTATTTT,CAIRPGTGTYTDTQYF
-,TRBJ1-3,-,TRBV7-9,TGTGCCAGCAGCTTAAGCGGGACCCCTGGAAACACCATATATTTT,CASSLSGTPGNTIYF
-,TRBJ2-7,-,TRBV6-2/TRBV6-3,TGTGCCAGCAGTTACTCGAGGGGGGGTTCCTACGAGCAGTACTTC,CASSYSRGGSYEQYF
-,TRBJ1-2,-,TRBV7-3,TGTGCCAGCAGCCCCGGTGGGCGCAGGGGTCAATCTAACTATGGCTACACCTTC,CASSPGGRRGQSNYGYTF
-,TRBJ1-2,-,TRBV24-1,TGTGCCACCAGTGACAACTATGGCTACACCTTC,CATSDNYGYTF
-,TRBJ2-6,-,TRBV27,TGTGCCAGCAGTCCCTACAGCGTCTCTGGGGCCAACGTCCTGACTTTC,CASSPYSVSGANVLTF
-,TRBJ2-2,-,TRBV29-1,TGCAGCGCGCAAAGCGGGCAGCGGGAGCTGTTTTTT,CSAQSGQRELFF
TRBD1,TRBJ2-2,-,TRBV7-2,TGTGCCAGCAGCTGGGGTACAGGGGTAAATCCCGGGGAGCTGTTTTTT,CASSWGTGVNPGELFF
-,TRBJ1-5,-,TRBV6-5,TGTGCCAGCAGTCGACAGTATAGCAATCAGCCCCAGCATTTT,CASSRQYSNQPQHF
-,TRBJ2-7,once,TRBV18,TGTGCCAGCTCACCGGGGACCGAGTACGAGCAGTACTTC,CASSPGTEYEQYF
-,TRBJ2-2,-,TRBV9,TGTGCCAGCAGCGTAGAGCTCAGGGCATACACCGGGGAGCTGTTTTTT,CASSVELRAYTGELFF
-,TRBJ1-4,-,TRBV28,TGTGCCAGCAGCCTCGGGACGGTGGAAGAAAAACTGTTTTTT,CASSLGTVEEKLFF
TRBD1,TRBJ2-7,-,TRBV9,TGTGCCAGCAGCTTCCCCGCCAGGGACAGGGACTCCTACGAGCAGTACTTC,CASSFPARDRDSYEQYF
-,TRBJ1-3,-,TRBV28,TGTGCCAGCAGTTTGGGGCTTTCTGGAAACACCATATATTTT,CASSLGLSGNTIYF
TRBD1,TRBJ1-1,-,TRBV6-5,TGTGCCAGCAGTTATCGCGCCACAGGGGATGAAGCTTTCTTT,CASSYRATGDEAFF
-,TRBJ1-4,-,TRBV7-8,TGTGCCAGCAGCTTAGCGCGATCGGGGGCTAAGTATGAAAAACTGTTTTTT,CASSLARSGAKYEKLFF
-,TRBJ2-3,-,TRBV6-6,TGTGCCAGCAGTTACCGGAGGGGGGATACGCAGTATTTT,CASSYRRGDTQYF
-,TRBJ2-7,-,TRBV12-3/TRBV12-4,TGTGCCAGCAGTTTCCGTCCAGGGCAGGAGCAGTACTTC,CASSFRPGQEQYF
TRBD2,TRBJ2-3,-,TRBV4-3,TGCGCCAGCAGCCGAAGCGGGAGGGTGAGCACAGATACGCAGTATTTT,CASSRSGRVSTDTQYF
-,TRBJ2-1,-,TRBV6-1,TGTGCCAGCAGTGAAGGGACTCTCAGCTACAATGAGCAGTTCTTC,CASSEGTLSYNEQFF
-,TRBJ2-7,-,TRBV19,TGTGCCAGTAGTATAGCGAGAGACTACGAGCAGTACTTC,CASSIARDYEQYF
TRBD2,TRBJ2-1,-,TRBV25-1,TGTGCCAGCAGAAATCCCGGGACTAGCGGGAGTAGTGAGCAGTTCTTC,CASRNPGTSGSSEQFF
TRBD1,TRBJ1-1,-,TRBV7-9,TGTGCCAGCAGCCGAATGACAGGGACCCAGGACACTGAAGCTTTCTTT,CASSRMTGTQDTEAFF
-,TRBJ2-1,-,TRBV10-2,TGCGCCAGCAGTGCAGCCTCGGGTGAGCAGTTCTTC,CASSAASGEQFF
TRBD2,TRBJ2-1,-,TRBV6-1,TGTGCCAGCAGTGAACCCGGACACAGAGCGGGAAAGAGGTACAATGAGCAGTTCTTC,CASSEPGHRAGKRYNEQFF
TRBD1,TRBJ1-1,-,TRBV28,TGTGCCAGCAGTTTAGGGGACAGACGGAACACTGAAGCTTTCTTT,CASSLGDRRNTEAFF
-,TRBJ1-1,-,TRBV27,TGTGCCAGCAGTTTATCAGCAGGGGCCCTGAACACTGAAGCTTTCTTT,CASSLSAGALNTEAFF
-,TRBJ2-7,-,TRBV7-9,TGTGCCGTGGCGGTCCCGGGGACCTACGAGCAGTACTTC,CAVAVPGTYEQYF
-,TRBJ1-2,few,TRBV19,TGTGCCAGTAGTTTCTTGGGGGGCAACTATGGCTACACCTTC,CASSFLGGNYGYTF
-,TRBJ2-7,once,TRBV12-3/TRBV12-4,TGTGCCAGCAGGGGCAGATCCTACGAGCAGTACTTC,CASRGRSYEQYF
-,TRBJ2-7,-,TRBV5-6,TGTGCCAGCAGCAGAGACTACGAGCAGTACTTC,CASSRDYEQYF
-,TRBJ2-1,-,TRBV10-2,TGCGCCAGCAGTGAGTCTCGGGGGGCTGGCAATGAGCAGTTCTTC,CASSESRGAGNEQFF
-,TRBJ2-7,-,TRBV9,TGTGCCAGCAGCGTAGGAGTGGAACCATACGAGCAGTACTTC,CASSVGVEPYEQYF
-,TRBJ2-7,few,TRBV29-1,TGCAGCGTTGGGGGGGGCAAGGGCTCCTACGAGCAGTACTTC,CSVGGGKGSYEQYF
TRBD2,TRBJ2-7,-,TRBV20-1,TGCAGTGCTAGTAGGCTAGCGGGAGGAAACTACGAGCAGTACTTC,CSASRLAGGNYEQYF
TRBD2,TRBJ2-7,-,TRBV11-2,TGTGCCAGCAGCTCTAACTGCCCTAGCGGGGGGGCCTGCGAGCAGTACTTC,CASSSNCPSGGACEQYF
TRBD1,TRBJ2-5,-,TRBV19,TGTGCCAGTAGGACCGGGACAGGGGCAACTCCGAGTGCGACCCAGTACTTC,CASRTGTGATPSATQYF
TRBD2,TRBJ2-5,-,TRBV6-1,TGTGCCAGCAGTTCCCTAGCGGGAGGGAAAGAGACCCAGTACTTC,CASSSLAGGKETQYF
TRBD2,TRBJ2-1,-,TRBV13,TGTGCCAGCAGCCTATACATAAGGACTAGCGGGAGGGCGGGTTACAATGAGCAGTTCTTC,CASSLYIRTSGRAGYNEQFF
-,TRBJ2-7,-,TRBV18,TGTGCCAGCTCACCATCTTACTACGAGCAGTACTTC,CASSPSYYEQYF
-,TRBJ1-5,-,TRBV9,TGTGCCAGCAGCCGCCATGAGGGTGGTCAGCCCCAGCATTTT,CASSRHEGGQPQHF
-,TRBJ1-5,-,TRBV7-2,TGTGCCAGCAGCTTATATGTTGGTTTTGTAGCCCAGCATTTT,CASSLYVGFVAQHF
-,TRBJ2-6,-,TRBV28,TGTGCCAGCACCCCGGGGGACGCGGCTGGGGCCAACGTCCTGACTTTC,CASTPGDAAGANVLTF
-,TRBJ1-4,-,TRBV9,TGTGCCAGCAGCGTAGAGGCTAATGAAAAACTGTTTTTT,CASSVEANEKLFF
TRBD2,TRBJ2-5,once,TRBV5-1,TGCGCCAGCAGCGCCGGACTAGCGGGAGGGCCTGAAGAGACCCAGTACTTC,CASSAGLAGGPEETQYF
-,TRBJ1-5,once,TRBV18,TGTGCCAGCTCACCACCTCCAGGAAGCAGCAATCAGCCCCAGCATTTT,CASSPPPGSSNQPQHF
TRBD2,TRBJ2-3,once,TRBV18,TGTGCCAGCTCACCGCGACTAGCGGGGGCCACAGATACGCAGTATTTT,CASSPRLAGATDTQYF
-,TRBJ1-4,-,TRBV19,TGTGCCAGTAGTATAGTCGAGGGAATTGCAACTAATGAAAAACTGTTTTTT,CASSIVEGIATNEKLFF
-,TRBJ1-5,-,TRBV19,TGTGCCAGTAGTATGTCAGGGGTGGGCAATCAGCCCCAGCATTTT,CASSMSGVGNQPQHF
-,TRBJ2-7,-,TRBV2,TGTGCCAGCAGTGGGGGGGAGCAGTACTTC,CASSGGEQYF